This T cell receptor beta chain was sequenced in a study of T-cell memory formation after mild COVID-19 (dated by TCRdb to the early 2020s). With respect to the entire study: Most TCR sequence clusters were specific to one of the two donors. Two young, previously healthy adult volunteers, one female and one male, were included in the cohort. T-cell clones expanding and contracting after mild COVID-19 in a couple of donors were tracked by longitudinal TCRalpha and TCRbeta repertoire sequencing.

PBMCs were isolated by Ficoll-Paque density gradient centrifugation. The germline V gene yields MGHRA for CDR1 and YSYEKL for CDR2. V is pared back by 1 base and J by 4 bases, with 13 bases lying between the germline termini. The CDR3, cysteine through phenylalanine, is 15 amino acids long. Only CDR3 DNA is held: 45 bases, read in frame from base 1. Sequencer: Illumina NovaSeq 6000. TCRalpha and TCRbeta cDNA libraries were constructed by 5'RACE with constant-segment primers, with sample barcodes and unique molecular identifiers being introduced. RNA was extracted from every sample with Trizol reagent. Library amplification was performed in two PCR steps, and a second sample barcode and Illumina TruSeq adapters were introduced in the second step. The libraries were sequenced on an Illumina NovaSeq using 2 x 150 bp paired-end reads. In the authors' own workflow: With migec v1.2.7, reads were demultiplexed and then collapsed into UMI-guided consensus sequences. With mixcr v2.1.11, UMI consensuses were aligned to TRA and TRB V and J templates and assembled into clonotypes. Clonotypes were classified as expanded or contracted when called significant by both edgeR and NoisET, with noise models trained on biological replicates. edgeR calls used a false discovery rate-adjusted p below 0.01 and a log2 fold-change threshold of 1. As an exploratory analysis of dynamics, max-normalized trajectories of the 1000 most abundant clonotypes were examined with PCA combined with hierarchical clustering. The CD4 or CD8 phenotype of responding clones was assigned using the separately sequenced CD4+ and CD8+ repertoires. The raw public data were reprocessed by TCRdb itself: fastp quality trimming at Q25, MiXCR clonotype calling, in-frame beta chains only. Duplicate CDR3 protein sequences are folded into a single record with the most common DNA and genes. The V and J calls were not made by the authors but by TCRdb's processing. The sample table lists hundreds of thousands of distinct CDR3 sequences, around 27% of them with a count of one. The ten largest make up around 13% of the sample.

There are a few counts of this clonotype. Its antigen remains unidentified. Base qualities are missing; no much larger clone stands one base away. Study-wide findings and limitations: Some responding clones were found in pre-infection memory, which suggests that pre-existing cross-reactive memory T cells took part in the SARS-CoV-2 response. SARS-CoV-2 specificity was not confirmed for the second-wave clones peaking on day 37. Balanced CD4/CD8 phenotypes were observed for clones contracting from day 15 to 85, whereas a bias towards CD4+ was observed for a second wave of clones expanding from day 15 to 37. Only a couple of mild cases were covered in the study, and larger cohorts including severe cases with pre-infection samples were considered necessary. Contracting CD4+ clones were located mainly in the CM and EM memory subsets, whereas CD8+ clones were found to be enriched in EMRA.

The chain is made from TRBV4-1 and TRBJ1-2; the D gene cannot be resolved reliably. Sequences were obtained from PBMCs or a T cell subset sorted from them (not recorded which). The sequence was collected from an adult woman who had mild COVID-19 (a few samples of this study predate the infection). The sample titles of this study are shuffled in the database, so cell type and time point are left out; the donor was told from shared clones. The base sequence is TGCGCCAGCAGCCAAGTAGGTGGGGTCCCCTATGGCTACACCTTC. This is translated as CASSQVGGVPYGYTF.